The 24 T cell receptor beta chains below come from one sample, sequenced in a study of cytomegalovirus exposure and HLA in healthy donors. PCR primers comprised 60 Vbeta and 13 Jbeta primers. Assay used: immunoSEQ multiplex PCR; TCRdb lists only in-frame clones, some missing. The table lists about 120,000 clones, 63% of them singletons. The material sequenced was PBMCs. All receptors derive from a man aged 35-49 years in good health and CMV-seropositive.

The chain is built from TRBV5-6 and TRBJ2-7, with 9 bases identical to TRBD1. The CDR3 totals 17 residues. V lost 3 bases to trimming and J lost 3 bases; unmatched junction nucleotides: 13. Germline assignment: CDR1 SGHDT and CDR2 YYEEEE. This CDR3 reads CASSWTYRGRVDYEQYF. CDR3 in DNA: TGTGCCAGCAGCTGGACTTACAGGGGGCGGGTTGACTACGAGCAGTACTTC. Complete variable domain (other parts from reference TRBV5-6 and TRBJ2-7): DAGVTQSPTHLIKTRGQQVTLRCSPKSGHDTVSWYQQALGQGPQFIFQYYEEEERQRGNFPDRFSGHQFPNYSSELNVNALLLGDSALYLCASSWTYRGRVDYEQYFGPGTRLTVT.

This clone is a singleton in its sample. The gene calls are TRBV27 and TRBJ2-5, with TRBD2 identical over 10 bases. Germline loops: CDR1 MNHEY, CDR2 SMNVEV (reference sequence). The CDR3 is 16 residues long. V was clipped by 3 bases and J by 9 bases; unmatched bases: 13. CDR3 nucleotide sequence: TGTGCCAGCAGTTTCGGGACTAGCGTGACCCCCGGGCCCCAGTACTTC. Its protein is CASSFGTSVTPGPQYF.

The chain uses TRBV29-1 and TRBJ2-7; TRBD1 agrees at 7 bases. Trimming removed 7 bases from V and 7 bases from J; junction bases left unmatched: 25. In germline, CDR1 is SQVTM, CDR2 ANQGSEA. CDR3 length equals 17 residues. The DNA of the CDR3 is TGCAGCGAATACTTCCGGGACAGCGTAGGCCCTTGTAGGGAGCAGTACTTC. Translation: CSEYFRDSVGPCREQYF.

This clone was counted a few times. The chain couples TRBV25-1 to TRBJ2-1; tentative D call: TRBD1 (7 bases). In germline, CDR1 is MGHDK, CDR2 SYGVNS. This CDR3 comprises 15 residues. Between the trimmed V and J ends, which lost 6 bases and 5 bases, there was a span of 17 bases. This CDR3 reads CASRSPGGKNNEQFF. In DNA form, the CDR3 reads TGTGCCAGCAGGTCGCCAGGGGGGAAGAACAATGAGCAGTTCTTC. The full variable domain, in which reference TRBV25-1 and TRBJ2-1 provide the parts outside the CDR3, is EADIYQTPRYLVIGTGKKITLECSQTMGHDKMYWYQQDPGMELHLIHYSYGVNSTEKGDLSSESTVSRIRTEHFPLTLESARPSHTSQYLCASRSPGGKNNEQFFGPGTRLTVL.

CDR3 nucleotide sequence: TGTGCCTGGAGGGCCCGGGACAGGGGGCCTCAGCCCCAGCATTTT. It encodes CAWRARDRGPQPQHF. V usage is TRBV30 and J usage is TRBJ1-5; 12 nucleotides align to TRBD1. The trim removed 3 bases at V and 6 bases at J, leaving 6 bases unmatched. There are 15 residues in the CDR3. The V gene's germline CDR1 is GTSNPN and CDR2 SVGIG (reference sequence).

As to this clone: Compared with germline, one end of the junction differs, possibly owing to a read error. V is TRBV10-3 and J is TRBJ2-2; TRBD2 is a possible D gene (6 bases). The CDR3 is 15 residues long. Germline V gives CDR1 ENHRY, CDR2 SYGVKD. The CDR3 DNA reads TGTGCCATCTCAATCGGGCCTCCGAACACCGGGGGGCTGTTTTTT. This codes for CAISIGPPNTGGLFF.

The V call is TRBV18, the J call TRBJ1-4; a possible D gene is TRBD1 (6 bases). The V end was cut by 3 bases, the J end by 8 bases, with 10 bases between. There are 13 residues in the CDR3. Germline V gene lookup returns CDR1 KGHSH and CDR2 LQKENI. The CDR3 bases are TGTGCCAGCTCACCGGACAGTCTAGAAAAACTGTTTTTT. Amino acids: CASSPDSLEKLFF.

The V gene is TRBV7-2, the J gene TRBJ1-4; the D gene is possibly TRBD1 (5 bases). V lost 5 bases and J 0 bases, leaving 10 bases between the germline ends. CDR3 length equals 15 residues. The V gene's germline CDR1 is SGHTA and CDR2 FQGNSA. The DNA for the CDR3 is TGTGCCAGCAGCAAAACAGGCACAACTAATGAAAAACTGTTTTTT. As protein: CASSKTGTTNEKLFF. Full variable domain (remainder filled in from reference TRBV7-2 and TRBJ1-4): GAGVSQSPSNKVTEKGKDVELRCDPISGHTALYWYRQSLGQGLEFLIYFQGNSAPDKSGLPSDRFSAERTGGSVSTLTIQRTQQEDSAVYLCASSKTGTTNEKLFFGSGTQLSVL.

The CDR3 DNA is TGTGCCAGCAGTAAACACCGGGACAGGGAATCCTACGAGCAGTACTTC. Its translation: CASSKHRDRESYEQYF. The chain couples TRBV2 to TRBJ2-5; TRBD1 matches at 9 bases. Near its end, the DNA agrees better with TRBJ2-7, so the J call may be wrong. The CDR3 spans 16 residues. Germline V CDR1 and CDR2: SNHLY, FYNNEI.

The chain links TRBV2 to TRBJ2-7, with TRBD1 matching 7 bases. The CDR3 covers 14 residues. J was trimmed by 2 bases and V by 3 bases; bases with no gene match: 4. CDR1 and CDR2 from the germline V gene are SNHLY and FYNNEI. CDR3 loop: CASSDARGTYEQYF. In DNA form, the CDR3 reads TGTGCCAGCAGTGATGCCAGGGGGACCTACGAGCAGTACTTC.

In regard to this clone: Additional DNA sequences in this sample encode the identical CDR3. V usage is TRBV7-3 and J usage is TRBJ1-2, with D perhaps matching TRBD1 (5 bases). The V end lost 5 bases, the J end lost 2 bases, and 9 bases lay between the germline ends. The CDR3 contains 13 residues. Germline V lookup: CDR1 SGHTA, CDR2 FQGTGA. CDR3 sequence: CASSPDKNYGYTF. CDR3 in DNA: TGTGCCAGCAGCCCGGACAAAAACTATGGCTACACCTTC. Filled out from reference TRBV7-3 and TRBJ1-2, the complete variable domain reads GAGVSQTPSNKVTEKGKYVELRCDPISGHTALYWYRQSLGQGPEFLIYFQGTGAADDSGLPNDRFFAVRPEGSVSTLKIQRTERGDSAVYLCASSPDKNYGYTFGSGTRLTVV.

The V and J genes are TRBV28 and TRBJ2-1, with 10 nucleotides matching TRBD2. Germline trimming cut 5 bases from V and 5 bases from J; bases unmatched to any gene: 9. This CDR3 has 16 amino acids. Germline CDR1 and CDR2: MDHEN and SYDVKM. The CDR3 is CASSPLAGVENNEQFF. For the CDR3, the DNA is TGTGCCAGCAGTCCCCTAGCGGGAGTCGAGAACAATGAGCAGTTCTTC. Filled out from reference TRBV28 and TRBJ2-1, the complete variable domain reads DVKVTQSSRYLVKRTGEKVFLECVQDMDHENMFWYRQDPGLGLRLIYFSYDVKMKEKGDIPEGYSVSREKKERFSLILESASTNQTSMYLCASSPLAGVENNEQFFGPGTRLTVL.

The chain couples TRBV25-1 to TRBJ1-4; D not certain. Trimming took 5 bases from V and 3 from J, leaving 10 bases between them. This CDR3 has 14 amino acids. Germline loops: CDR1 MGHDK, CDR2 SYGVNS. DNA for the CDR3: TGTGCCAGCAGTCCGAGGTTTGCTAATGAAAAACTGTTTTTT. Translated: CASSPRFANEKLFF.

V is TRBV14 and J is TRBJ2-3; 9 bases fit TRBD2. V dropped 4 bases and J dropped 7; count of bases not matched to a gene: 9. This CDR3 has 15 amino acids. Germline-derived CDR1 and CDR2 are SGHDN and FVKESK. The DNA of the CDR3 is TGTGCCAGCAGCCCAGGACGCGGGGGGGCATATACGCAGTATTTT. Translation gives CASSPGRGGAYTQYF.

The gene calls are TRBV6-5 and TRBJ1-5, with D possibly TRBD1 on 6 matching bases. This CDR3 is built from 15 residues. Germline V gene lookup returns CDR1 MNHEY and CDR2 SVGAGI. The V gene lost 6 bases and the J gene lost 4 bases, with 16 bases spanning the gap. The CDR3: CASSPAAGVNQPQHF. DNA for the CDR3: TGTGCCAGCAGCCCTGCGGCAGGGGTGAATCAGCCCCAGCATTTT.

The chain carries TRBV5-4 and TRBJ2-3; 9 nucleotides agree with TRBD2. Germline CDR1 reads SGHNT; CDR2 reads YYREEE (reference sequence). V shed 0 bases and J 5 bases; nucleotides not matched to a gene: 7. The CDR3 totals 16 residues. CDR3 nucleotides: TGTGCCAGCAGCTTGGCCGGGGCGGGGGGGCAAGATACGCAGTATTTT. Its protein is CASSLAGAGGQDTQYF.

This clone was counted only a few times. Here the CDR3 DNA reads TGTGCCAGCAGCCCTGGACAGGGCTCTGAAGCTTTCTTT. Its translation is CASSPGQGSEAFF. V and J are TRBV28 and TRBJ1-1; TRBD1 matches 8 bases. CDR3 size: 13 residues. The V segment lost 6 bases and the J segment 6 bases; nucleotides outside the gene matches: 6. CDR1 is MDHEN and CDR2 is SYDVKM in the germline V gene.

J is TRBJ1-1 and V is TRBV11-1; TRBD1 matches at 7 bases. This CDR3 has 13 amino acids. Losses at the gene ends were 5 bases for V and 11 bases for J; bases not matched to a gene: 11. CDR1 is SGHAT and CDR2 is FQDESV in the germline V gene (reference sequence). CDR3 sequence (DNA): TGTGCCAGCAGCCTTGGACAGGCACGGCGGGCTTTCTTT. This sequence encodes CASSLGQARRAFF.

V and J are TRBV2 and TRBJ1-2; the D is unclear. The V end was cut by 7 bases, the J end by 3 bases, with 15 bases between. The germline V gene has CDR1 SNHLY and CDR2 FYNNEI. This CDR3 is 14 amino acids long. The DNA of the CDR3 is TGTGCCAGCACCGATCCAGGACTCTACTATGGCTACACCTTC. Protein product: CASTDPGLYYGYTF.

This rearrangement joins TRBV27 to TRBJ2-6; D unclear. Trimming left V 5 bases short and J 0 bases short, with 5 bases between. CDR1 MNHEY and CDR2 SMNVEV come from the germline V gene (reference sequence). The CDR3 contains 14 residues. CDR3 sequence (DNA): TGTGCCAGCAGTCGTAACTCTGGGGCCAACGTCCTGACTTTC. Translation: CASSRNSGANVLTF.

This chain links TRBV7-9 with TRBJ2-7; 7 bases line up with TRBD2. The germline V gene encodes CDR1 SEHNR and CDR2 FQNEAQ (reference sequence). This CDR3 region has 15 residues. The V and J ends lost 1 base and 0 bases, in that order; junction bases with no gene match: 3. CDR3 region: CASSLGQRDSYEQYF. The DNA of the CDR3 is TGTGCCAGCAGCTTAGGTCAGCGGGACTCCTACGAGCAGTACTTC.

A word on this clone: The same CDR3 arises from other DNA sequences in this sample as well. The chain carries TRBV7-9 and TRBJ1-3; TRBD1 is a possible D gene (5 bases). Germline loops: CDR1 SEHNR, CDR2 FQNEAQ (reference sequence). This CDR3 comprises 16 residues. The V gene lost 7 bases and the J gene lost 7 bases, with 23 bases spanning the gap. CDR3 DNA sequence: TGTGCCAGCACCCTTAGTTGGGGCGCGTCAGGGAACACCATATATTTT. This gives the protein CASTLSWGASGNTIYF.

This chain connects TRBV5-4 to TRBJ2-5; D unresolved. Germline V lookup: CDR1 SGHNT, CDR2 YYREEE (reference sequence). This CDR3 has 11 amino acids. V lost 4 bases and J lost 2, with 3 bases in between. The CDR3 protein is CASSQQETQYF. DNA for the CDR3: TGTGCCAGCAGCCAACAAGAGACCCAGTACTTC.

This clone has just a few counts. The chain uses TRBV14 and TRBJ2-3, with D maybe TRBD2 (5 bases). Germline V CDR1 and CDR2: SGHDN, FVKESK. The CDR3 has 16 residues. Trimming pared 4 bases from V and 5 bases from J, leaving 19 bases between. As DNA, the CDR3 is TGTGCCAGCAGCCCCACCTTCACTAGTGCGGGAGATACGCAGTATTTT. Protein product: CASSPTFTSAGDTQYF.